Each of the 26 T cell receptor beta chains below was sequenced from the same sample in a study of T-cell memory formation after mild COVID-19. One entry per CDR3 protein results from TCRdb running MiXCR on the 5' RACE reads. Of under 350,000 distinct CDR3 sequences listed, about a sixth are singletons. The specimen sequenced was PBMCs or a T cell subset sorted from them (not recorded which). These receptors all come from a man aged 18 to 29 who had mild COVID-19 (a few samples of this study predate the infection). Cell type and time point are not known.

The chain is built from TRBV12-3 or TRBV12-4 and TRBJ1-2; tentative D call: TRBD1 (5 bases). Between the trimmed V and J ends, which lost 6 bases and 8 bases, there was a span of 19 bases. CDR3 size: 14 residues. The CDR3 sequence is CASRLGRLGNGYTF. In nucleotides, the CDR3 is TGTGCCAGCAGATTGGGGCGTTTGGGAAACGGCTACACCTTC.

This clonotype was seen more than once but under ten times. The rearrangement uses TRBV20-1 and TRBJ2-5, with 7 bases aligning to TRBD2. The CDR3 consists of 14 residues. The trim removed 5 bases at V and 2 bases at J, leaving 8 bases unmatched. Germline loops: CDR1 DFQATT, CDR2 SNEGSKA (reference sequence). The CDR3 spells CSADHLREQETQYF. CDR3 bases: TGCAGTGCTGACCACTTGCGGGAGCAAGAGACCCAGTACTTC.

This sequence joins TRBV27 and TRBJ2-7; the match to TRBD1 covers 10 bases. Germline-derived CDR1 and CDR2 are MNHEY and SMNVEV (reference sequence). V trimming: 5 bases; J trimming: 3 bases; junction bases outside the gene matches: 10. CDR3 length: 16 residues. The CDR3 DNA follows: TGTGCCAGCAGTCCCTACCCGACAGGGGGCCACTACGAGCAGTACTTC. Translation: CASSPYPTGGHYEQYF.

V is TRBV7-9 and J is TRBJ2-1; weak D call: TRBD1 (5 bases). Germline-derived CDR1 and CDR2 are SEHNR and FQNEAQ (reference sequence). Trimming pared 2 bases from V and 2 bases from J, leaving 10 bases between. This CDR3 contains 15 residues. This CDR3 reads CASSLRQGTYNEQFF. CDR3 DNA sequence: TGTGCCAGCAGCTTACGGCAGGGCACCTACAATGAGCAGTTCTTC.

Written as DNA, the CDR3 is TGCGCCAGCAGTGAGGTGATCCGGGGGCCTCATGGCTACACCTTC. Its protein product is CASSEVIRGPHGYTF. The chain is built from TRBV10-2 and TRBJ1-2, with TRBD1 as a possible D gene (6 bases). Germline V gene lookup returns CDR1 WSHSY and CDR2 SAAADI. The V gene lost 2 bases and the J gene lost 6 bases, with 16 bases spanning the gap. The CDR3 has 15 amino acids.

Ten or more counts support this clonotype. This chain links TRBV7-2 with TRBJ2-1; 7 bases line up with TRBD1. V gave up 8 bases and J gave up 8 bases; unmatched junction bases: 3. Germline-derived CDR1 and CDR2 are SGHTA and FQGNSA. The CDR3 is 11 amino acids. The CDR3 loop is CASDRVDEQFF. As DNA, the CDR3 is TGTGCCAGCGACAGGGTCGATGAGCAGTTCTTC.

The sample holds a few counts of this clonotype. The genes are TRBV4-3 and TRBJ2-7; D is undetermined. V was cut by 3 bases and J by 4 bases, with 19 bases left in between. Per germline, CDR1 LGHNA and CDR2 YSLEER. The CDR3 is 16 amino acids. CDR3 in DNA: TGCGCCAGCAGCCAGGGTGCCAACGAGGCGGATTACGAGCAGTACGTC. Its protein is CASSQGANEADYEQYV.

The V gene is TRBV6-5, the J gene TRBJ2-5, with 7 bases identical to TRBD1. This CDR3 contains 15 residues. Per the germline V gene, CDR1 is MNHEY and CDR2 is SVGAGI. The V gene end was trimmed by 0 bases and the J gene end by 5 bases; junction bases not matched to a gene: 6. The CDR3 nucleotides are TGTGCCAGCAGTTACTCGTTGAGGGACAGCGAGACCCAGTACTTC. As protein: CASSYSLRDSETQYF.

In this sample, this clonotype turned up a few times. The CDR3 DNA is TGTGCCAGCAGCCCGACCCCGGAAACGAACACCGGGGAGCTGTTTTTT. Translated, it gives CASSPTPETNTGELFF. The chain is built from TRBV7-3 and TRBJ2-2; D is undetermined. CDR1 SGHTA and CDR2 FQGTGA come from the germline V gene. The CDR3 spans 16 residues. V was pared by 5 bases and J by 0 bases, with 13 bases between.

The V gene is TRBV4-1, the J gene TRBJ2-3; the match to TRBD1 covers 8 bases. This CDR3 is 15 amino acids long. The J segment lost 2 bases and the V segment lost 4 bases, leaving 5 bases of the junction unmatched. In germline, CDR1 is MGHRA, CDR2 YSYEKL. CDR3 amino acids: CASSPLDRATDTQYF. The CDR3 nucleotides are TGCGCCAGCAGCCCCCTGGACAGGGCCACAGATACGCAGTATTTT.

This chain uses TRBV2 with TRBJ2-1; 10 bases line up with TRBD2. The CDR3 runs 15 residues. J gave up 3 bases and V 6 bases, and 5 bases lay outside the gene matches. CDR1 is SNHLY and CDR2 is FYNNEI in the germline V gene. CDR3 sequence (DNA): TGTGCCAGCAGCGCGGGACTAGCGAACTACAATGAGCAGTTCTTC. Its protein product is CASSAGLANYNEQFF.

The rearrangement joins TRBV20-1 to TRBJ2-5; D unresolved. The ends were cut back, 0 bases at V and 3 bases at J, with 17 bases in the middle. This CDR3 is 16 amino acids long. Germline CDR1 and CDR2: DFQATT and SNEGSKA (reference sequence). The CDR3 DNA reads TGCAGTGCTAGAGAGCCCGCCGGGTCGGGTAAAGAGACCCAGTACTTC. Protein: CSAREPAGSGKETQYF.

CDR3 nucleotide sequence: TGTGCCAGCAGCTTACAGCTGGGCACCGGGGAGCTGTTTTTT. Encoded protein: CASSLQLGTGELFF. The gene calls are TRBV7-2 and TRBJ2-2, with D unclear. Looked up from germline, CDR1 is SGHTA and CDR2 is FQGNSA. Trimming stripped 2 bases from V and 4 bases from J, with 8 bases between. CDR3 size: 14 residues.

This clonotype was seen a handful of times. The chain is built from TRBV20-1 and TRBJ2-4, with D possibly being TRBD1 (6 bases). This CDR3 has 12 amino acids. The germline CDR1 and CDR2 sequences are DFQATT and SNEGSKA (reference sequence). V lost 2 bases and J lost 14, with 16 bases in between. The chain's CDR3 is CSARRIHGTKYF. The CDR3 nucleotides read TGCAGTGCTAGAAGAATCCACGGGACAAAGTACTTC.

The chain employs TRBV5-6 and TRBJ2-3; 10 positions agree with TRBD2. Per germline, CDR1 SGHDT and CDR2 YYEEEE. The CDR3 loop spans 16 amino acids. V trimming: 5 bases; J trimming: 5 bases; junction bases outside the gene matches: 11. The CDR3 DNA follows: TGTGCCAGCAGAGCGCAGGCTAGCGGGGGTATAGATACGCAGTATTTT. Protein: CASRAQASGGIDTQYF.

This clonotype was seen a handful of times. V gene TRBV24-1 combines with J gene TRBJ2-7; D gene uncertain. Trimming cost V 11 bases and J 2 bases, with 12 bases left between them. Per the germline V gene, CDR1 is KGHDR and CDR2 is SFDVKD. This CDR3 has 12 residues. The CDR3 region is CAIRALTYEQYF. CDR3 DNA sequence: TGTGCCATCCGGGCCTTAACCTACGAGCAGTACTTC.

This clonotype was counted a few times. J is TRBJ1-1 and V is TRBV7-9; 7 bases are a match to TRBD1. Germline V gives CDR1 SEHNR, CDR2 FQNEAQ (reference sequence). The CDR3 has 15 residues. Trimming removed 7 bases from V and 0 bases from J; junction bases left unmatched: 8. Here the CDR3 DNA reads TGTGCCAGCACCAGCCAGGGACAGTTGAACACTGAAGCTTTCTTT. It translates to CASTSQGQLNTEAFF.

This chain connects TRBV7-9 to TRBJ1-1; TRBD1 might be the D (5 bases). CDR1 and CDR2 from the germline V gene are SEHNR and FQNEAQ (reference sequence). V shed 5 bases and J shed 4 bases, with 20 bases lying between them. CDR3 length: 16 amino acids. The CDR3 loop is CASSPGTIGGSTEAFF. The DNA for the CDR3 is TGTGCCAGCAGCCCAGGCACGATCGGGGGGTCCACTGAAGCTTTCTTT.

In nucleotides, the CDR3 is TGTGCCATCAGTGGAGAAGGAGGGCGGCAGCCCCAGCATTTT. Translated, it gives CAISGEGGRQPQHF. The chain has TRBV10-3 and TRBJ1-5; D unresolved. Trimming removed 4 bases at V and 7 bases at J, with 14 bases between. The CDR3 is 14 amino acids. Germline CDR1 reads ENHRY; CDR2 reads SYGVKD.

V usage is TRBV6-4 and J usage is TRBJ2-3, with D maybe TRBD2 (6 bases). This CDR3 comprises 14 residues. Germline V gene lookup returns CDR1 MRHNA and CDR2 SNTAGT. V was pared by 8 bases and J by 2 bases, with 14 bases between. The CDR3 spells CASGTGRHTDTQYF. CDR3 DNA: TGTGCCAGCGGGACTGGGCGACACACAGATACGCAGTATTTT.

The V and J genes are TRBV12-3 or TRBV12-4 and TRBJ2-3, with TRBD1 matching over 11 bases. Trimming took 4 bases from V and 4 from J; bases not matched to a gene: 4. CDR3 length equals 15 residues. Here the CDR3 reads CASSWTGGYSDTQYF. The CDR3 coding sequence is TGTGCCAGCAGTTGGACAGGGGGCTATTCAGATACGCAGTATTTT.

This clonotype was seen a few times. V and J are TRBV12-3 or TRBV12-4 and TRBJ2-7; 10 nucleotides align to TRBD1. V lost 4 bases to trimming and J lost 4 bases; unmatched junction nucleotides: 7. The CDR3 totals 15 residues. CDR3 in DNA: TGTGCCAGCAGTTCCCGGGACAGGGGATGGTACGAGCAGTACTTC. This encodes CASSSRDRGWYEQYF.

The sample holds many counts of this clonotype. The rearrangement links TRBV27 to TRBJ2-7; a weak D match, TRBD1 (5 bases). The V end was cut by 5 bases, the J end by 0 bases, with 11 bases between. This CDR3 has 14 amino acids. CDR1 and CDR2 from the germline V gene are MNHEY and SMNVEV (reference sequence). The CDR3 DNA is TGTGCCAGCAGTCCCACACAGGTCTCCTACGAGCAGTACTTC. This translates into CASSPTQVSYEQYF.

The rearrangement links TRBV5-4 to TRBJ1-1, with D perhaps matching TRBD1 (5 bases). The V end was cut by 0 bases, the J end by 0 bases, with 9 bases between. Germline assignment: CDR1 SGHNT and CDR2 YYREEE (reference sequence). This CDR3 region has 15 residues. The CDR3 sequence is CASSLVQGMNTEAFF. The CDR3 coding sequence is TGTGCCAGCAGCTTGGTCCAGGGCATGAACACTGAAGCTTTCTTT. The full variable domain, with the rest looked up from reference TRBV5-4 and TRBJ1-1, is ETGVTQSPTHLIKTRGQQVTLRCSSQSGHNTVSWYQQALGQGPQFIFQYYREEENGRGNFPPRFSGLQFPNYSSELNVNALELDDSALYLCASSLVQGMNTEAFFGQGTRLTVV.

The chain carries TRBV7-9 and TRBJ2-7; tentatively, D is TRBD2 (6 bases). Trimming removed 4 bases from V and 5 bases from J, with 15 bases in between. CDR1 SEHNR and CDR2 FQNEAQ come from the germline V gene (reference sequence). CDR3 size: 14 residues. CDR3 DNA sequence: TGTGCCAGCAGCTCCTCCGGGGGTGAGGACGAGCAGTACGTC. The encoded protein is CASSSSGGEDEQYV.

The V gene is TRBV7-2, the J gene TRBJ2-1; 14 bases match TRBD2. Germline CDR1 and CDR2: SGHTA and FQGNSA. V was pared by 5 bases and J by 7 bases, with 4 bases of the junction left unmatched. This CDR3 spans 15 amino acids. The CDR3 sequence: CASSKTSGGANEQFF. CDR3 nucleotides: TGTGCCAGCAGCAAGACTAGCGGGGGGGCAAATGAGCAGTTCTTC.